These 26 T cell receptor beta chains share one sample of origin, sequenced in a study of T cells in Graves' hyperthyroidism and ophthalmopathy. The source material, RNA transcripts, was used to amplify TCR beta CDR3 regions. HTBI primers were the set used in a first-round RT-PCR of the TCR CDR3. TCRdb reprocessed the multiplex PCR reads via MiXCR and lists one record per CDR3 protein. The data show roughly 49,000 distinct CDR3 sequences, about 54% seen once. Material: peripheral blood or thyroid tissue (not recorded which). These receptors all come from a man aged 18 to 30 with Graves' hyperthyroidism.

Regarding this clonotype: At one of its ends the junction is not consistent with the germline gene, which may arise from a read error. The J gene is TRBJ2-7, the V gene TRBV7-2, with 15 bases lining up with TRBD2. This CDR3 has 15 amino acids. Germline CDR1 is SGHTA and CDR2 is FQGNSA. Here the CDR3 DNA reads TGTGCCAGCAGCAAGGGGACTAGCGGGAGGTACGTGCAGTACTTC. Translating gives CASSKGTSGRYVQYF. The whole variable domain, filled in from reference TRBV7-2 and TRBJ2-7, reads GAGVSQSPSNKVTEKGKDVELRCDPISGHTALYWYRQSLGQGLEFLIYFQGNSAPDKSGLPSDRFSAERTGGSVSTLTIQRTQQEDSAVYLCASSKGTSGRYVQYFGPGTRLTVT.

In its sample, this clonotype was seen many times. The genes are TRBV20-1 and TRBJ2-7; 7 positions agree with TRBD2. The CDR3 totals 15 residues. Germline assignment: CDR1 DFQATT and CDR2 SNEGSKA (reference sequence). The junction had 15 bases not matched to a gene; V was cut back by 5 bases and J by 5 bases. CDR3 sequence reads: CSAGGVATAAHEQYF. CDR3 coding DNA: TGCAGTGCTGGGGGGGTAGCTACTGCCGCCCACGAGCAGTACTTC.

The CDR3, as DNA: TGTGCCAGCAGCATCATGGTGGGCTTCGAAGAGACCCAGTACTTC. Amino acid sequence: CASSIMVGFEETQYF. This chain joins TRBV7-9 and TRBJ2-5; D remains ambiguous. The CDR3 has 15 amino acids. Trimming shortened V by 5 bases and J by 3 bases, and 16 bases separated the two germline ends. Germline lookup yields CDR1 SEHNR and CDR2 FQNEAQ (reference sequence). The entire variable domain, with the rest obtained from reference TRBV7-9 and TRBJ2-5, is as follows: DTGVSQNPRHKITKRGQNVTFRCDPISEHNRLYWYRQTLGQGPEFLTYFQNEAQLEKSRLLSDRFSAERPKGSFSTLEIQRTEQGDSAMYLCASSIMVGFEETQYFGPGTRLLVL.

The rearrangement links TRBV6-6 to TRBJ2-5; the match to TRBD2 covers 7 bases. V gave up 8 bases and J gave up 3 bases; unmatched junction bases: 6. This CDR3 spans 13 amino acids. Germline-derived CDR1 and CDR2 are MNHNY and SVGAGI (reference sequence). CDR3 sequence: CASGRGGEETQYF. DNA for the CDR3: TGTGCCAGCGGGAGGGGAGGGGAAGAGACCCAGTACTTC.

This clonotype was observed many times. The V gene is TRBV7-6, the J gene TRBJ1-1; D perhaps matches TRBD1 (5 bases). Trimming took off 5 bases at V and 1 base at J, with 8 bases between the two ends. There are 13 residues in the CDR3. Germline V gene sequence: CDR1 SGHVS, CDR2 FNYEAQ. The chain's CDR3 is CASSLGRNTEAFF. CDR3 sequence (DNA): TGTGCCAGCAGCCTGGGGCGGAACACTGAAGCTTTCTTT. Full variable domain (rest looked up from reference TRBV7-6 and TRBJ1-1): GAGVSQSPRYKVTKRGQDVALRCDPISGHVSLYWYRQALGQGPEFLTYFNYEAQQDKSGLPNDRFSAERPEGSISTLTIQRTEQRDSAMYRCASSLGRNTEAFFGQGTRLTVV.

The J gene is TRBJ2-3, the V gene TRBV6-5; 8 bases fit TRBD2. Germline V CDR1 and CDR2: MNHEY, SVGAGI. The junction had 7 bases not matched to a gene; V was cut back by 0 bases and J by 2 bases. This CDR3 contains 17 residues. This CDR3 is CASSYSMAGGHTDTQYF. CDR3 DNA: TGTGCCAGCAGTTACTCGATGGCGGGAGGACACACAGATACGCAGTATTTT.

This clonotype was observed at least ten times. The chain joins TRBV6-1 to TRBJ1-5; D not certain. Trimming removed 6 bases at V and 1 base at J, with 13 bases between. Germline assignment: CDR1 MNHNS and CDR2 SASEGT. The CDR3 length is 15 residues. CDR3 sequence reads: CASSPMSGSNQPQHF. Here the CDR3 DNA reads TGTGCCAGCAGCCCCATGAGTGGGAGCAATCAGCCCCAGCATTTT.

The rearrangement links TRBV7-3 to TRBJ2-6; D gene uncertain. The ends were cut back, 1 base at V and 4 bases at J, with 8 bases in the middle. Germline V gene data show CDR1 as SGHTA and CDR2 as FQGTGA. This CDR3 is built from 15 residues. CDR3 nucleotides: TGTGCCAGCAGCTTAAGCCCCCGGGGGGCCAACGTCCTGACTTTC. It specifies CASSLSPRGANVLTF.

V is TRBV12-3 or TRBV12-4 and J is TRBJ1-1; the D is unclear. The CDR3 extends over 15 amino acids. The V and J ends lost 3 bases and 6 bases respectively, with 17 bases between them. CDR3 nucleotide sequence: TGTGCCAGCAGTTTTTGGTCCCGTGGTGCCGCTGAAGCTTTCTTT. This translates into CASSFWSRGAAEAFF.

This clonotype was observed once. The chain has TRBV6-5 and TRBJ1-2; D is ambiguous. V lost 6 bases and J lost 3, with 11 bases in between. CDR3 length: 13 amino acids. Germline CDR1 and CDR2: MNHEY and SVGAGI. The CDR3 sequence is CASRPRTDYGYTF. The CDR3 bases are TGTGCCAGCAGGCCACGGACGGACTATGGCTACACCTTC.

The sample holds many counts of this clonotype. The CDR3 region is CASSQESGTSSYNSPLHF. The CDR3 bases are TGCGCCAGCAGCCAAGAGTCGGGGACGAGCTCCTATAATTCACCCCTCCACTTT. The J gene is TRBJ1-6, the V gene TRBV4-3; tentative D call: TRBD1 (5 bases). CDR3 length: 18 residues. V gave up 0 bases and J gave up 0 bases, with 12 bases separating them. From germline, CDR1 is LGHNA and CDR2 YSLEER.

This clonotype was recorded many times. The J gene is TRBJ2-7, the V gene TRBV10-2; D might be TRBD2 (5 bases). The CDR3 is 12 amino acids. The germline CDR1 and CDR2 sequences are WSHSY and SAAADI. Trimming removed 6 bases at V and 6 bases at J, with 12 bases between. DNA of the CDR3: TGCGCCAGCAGCCACGTGGGAGCCGAGCAGTACTTC. Amino acid sequence: CASSHVGAEQYF.

Only a few counts were recorded for this clonotype. The chain is built from TRBV20-1 and TRBJ1-6, with TRBD1 matching over 7 bases. The V and J ends lost 4 bases and 0 bases, in that order; junction bases with no gene match: 12. The germline CDR1 and CDR2 sequences are DFQATT and SNEGSKA (reference sequence). The CDR3 extends over 18 amino acids. CDR3 sequence reads: CSAKDHNRGSSYNSPLHF. The CDR3, as DNA: TGCAGTGCTAAGGACCACAACAGGGGAAGCTCCTATAATTCACCCCTCCACTTT.

This clonotype has ten or more counts. V is TRBV7-2 and J is TRBJ2-3, with TRBD2 as a possible D gene (5 bases). V lost 5 bases and J 4 bases, leaving 16 bases between the germline ends. CDR1 is SGHTA, CDR2 FQGNSA, per germline. CDR3 length: 15 residues. In nucleotides, the CDR3 is TGTGCCAGCAGCCAAACGGGTAGAGCGGCAGATACGCAGTATTTT. This codes for CASSQTGRAADTQYF. The full variable domain, its missing parts supplied by reference TRBV7-2 and TRBJ2-3, is GAGVSQSPSNKVTEKGKDVELRCDPISGHTALYWYRQSLGQGLEFLIYFQGNSAPDKSGLPSDRFSAERTGGSVSTLTIQRTQQEDSAVYLCASSQTGRAADTQYFGPGTRLTVL.

In its sample, this clonotype was seen many times. The chain employs TRBV19 and TRBJ1-2; D is unclear. CDR1 is LNHDA and CDR2 is SQIVND in the germline V gene (reference sequence). V lost 1 base and J 4 bases, leaving 10 bases between the germline ends. The CDR3 extends over 14 amino acids. CDR3 in amino acids: CASSIVRTGYGYTF. Written as DNA, the CDR3 is TGTGCCAGTAGTATAGTTAGGACCGGCTATGGCTACACCTTC.

This clonotype was seen many times. The J gene is TRBJ1-1, the V gene TRBV28; no definite D call. Germline assignment: CDR1 MDHEN and CDR2 SYDVKM. The CDR3 has 16 amino acids. Trimming took off 2 bases at V and 0 bases at J, with 13 bases between the two ends. DNA for the CDR3: TGTGCCAGCAGTTTAAGCGACCTTGTAGTGAACACTGAAGCTTTCTTT. The encoded protein is CASSLSDLVVNTEAFF.

The sample holds one count of this clonotype. Germline and junction disagree at one end, which may indicate a read error. The chain employs TRBV4-1 and TRBJ1-2; D possibly corresponds to TRBD1 (6 bases). Germline assignment: CDR1 MGHRA and CDR2 YSYEKL. The CDR3 extends over 13 amino acids. In nucleotides, the CDR3 is TGCACCAGCAGCCAAAGGGGGGGACATGACTACACCTTC. Translation: CTSSQRGGHDYTF.

This rearrangement joins TRBV12-3 or TRBV12-4 to TRBJ1-5, with D possibly being TRBD1 (5 bases). This CDR3 spans 14 amino acids. Trimming took 5 bases from V and 5 from J, leaving 13 bases between them. CDR3 in DNA: TGTGCCAGCAGTGGGGGGGAGACAGATCAGCCCCAGCATTTT. It specifies CASSGGETDQPQHF.

This clonotype was observed many times. The chain uses TRBV2 and TRBJ1-1; the D gene is possibly TRBD1 (5 bases). The V and J ends lost 8 bases and 0 bases respectively, with 13 bases between them. Germline V gives CDR1 SNHLY, CDR2 FYNNEI. This CDR3 is 14 amino acids long. DNA of the CDR3: TGTGCCAGCTTACGCGGAGGGGTGAACACTGAAGCTTTCTTT. Amino acid sequence: CASLRGGVNTEAFF.

This clonotype has a single count. This sequence joins TRBV18 and TRBJ2-7, with D tentatively TRBD1 (6 bases). The CDR3 consists of 15 residues. The germline V gene has CDR1 KGHSH and CDR2 LQKENI. V was clipped by 8 bases and J by 2 bases, with 19 bases between them. This CDR3 is CASPLPRQAPYEQYF. The CDR3 DNA follows: TGTGCCAGCCCACTACCTCGACAGGCCCCCTACGAGCAGTACTTC.

Details on this clonotype: A read error may be the cause here, since a much bigger clone is one base away. The genes are TRBV7-2 and TRBJ1-1; D might be TRBD1 (6 bases). From germline, CDR1 is SGHTA and CDR2 FQGNSA. This CDR3 comprises 15 residues. Trimming pared 4 bases from V and 4 bases from J, leaving 16 bases between. CDR3 in DNA: TGTGCCAGCAGCTCGCTGAGACAGGTGAGCACTGAAGCTTTCTTT. It codes for CASSSLRQVSTEAFF.

For this clonotype: Mismatch with germline at one junction end may stem from a read error. The chain joins TRBV5-6 to TRBJ1-6, with a tentative D call TRBD1 (6 bases). CDR1 SGHDT and CDR2 YYEEEE come from the germline V gene. This CDR3 is built from 15 residues. CDR3 bases: TGTGCCAGCAGCGATAGGGGGGTTCGAGATTCACCCCTCCGCTTT. It codes for CASSDRGVRDSPLRF. Full variable domain (outside the CDR3, taken from reference TRBV5-6 and TRBJ1-6): DAGVTQSPTHLIKTRGQQVTLRCSPKSGHDTVSWYQQALGQGPQFIFQYYEEEERQRGNFPDRFSGHQFPNYSSELNVNALLLGDSALYLCASSDRGVRDSPLRFGNGTRLTVT.

V and J are TRBV7-2 and TRBJ1-2, with D perhaps matching TRBD1 (6 bases). Germline assignment: CDR1 SGHTA and CDR2 FQGNSA. The ends were cut back, 3 bases at V and 2 bases at J, with 16 bases in the middle. This CDR3 region has 16 residues. The chain's CDR3 is CASSFGSGGGNYGYTF. CDR3 DNA: TGTGCCAGCAGCTTCGGGTCCGGGGGCGGGAACTATGGCTACACCTTC. The full variable domain, in which reference TRBV7-2 and TRBJ1-2 provide the parts outside the CDR3, is GAGVSQSPSNKVTEKGKDVELRCDPISGHTALYWYRQSLGQGLEFLIYFQGNSAPDKSGLPSDRFSAERTGGSVSTLTIQRTQQEDSAVYLCASSFGSGGGNYGYTFGSGTRLTVV.

The chain couples TRBV7-9 to TRBJ1-2; weak D call: TRBD1 (6 bases). The CDR3 loop spans 14 amino acids. With 1 base removed from V and 6 bases from J, the gap between germline ends came to 12 bases. The germline gives CDR1 SEHNR, CDR2 FQNEAQ (reference sequence). The CDR3 DNA follows: TGTGCCAGCAGCTTAGGTCAGGGGCCCAATGGCTACACCTTC. It codes for CASSLGQGPNGYTF.

The genes are TRBV29-1 and TRBJ1-1; TRBD1 matches at 11 bases. The CDR3 consists of 12 residues. Germline CDR1 and CDR2: SQVTM and ANQGSEA. V was pared by 6 bases and J by 11 bases, with 8 bases of the junction left unmatched. CDR3 amino acids: CSVLRTGGRAFF. Here the CDR3 DNA reads TGCAGCGTCCTGAGGACAGGGGGCCGGGCTTTCTTT.

This clonotype was observed a few times. This sequence joins TRBV15 and TRBJ1-6; a possible D gene is TRBD1 (6 bases). CDR1 and CDR2 (germline): LNHNV, YYDKDF (reference sequence). The CDR3 loop spans 14 amino acids. The V end was cut by 4 bases, the J end by 5 bases, with 9 bases between. The CDR3 DNA reads as TGTGCCACCAGCACAAGACAGGATAATTCACCCCTCCACTTT. Translating gives CATSTRQDNSPLHF.